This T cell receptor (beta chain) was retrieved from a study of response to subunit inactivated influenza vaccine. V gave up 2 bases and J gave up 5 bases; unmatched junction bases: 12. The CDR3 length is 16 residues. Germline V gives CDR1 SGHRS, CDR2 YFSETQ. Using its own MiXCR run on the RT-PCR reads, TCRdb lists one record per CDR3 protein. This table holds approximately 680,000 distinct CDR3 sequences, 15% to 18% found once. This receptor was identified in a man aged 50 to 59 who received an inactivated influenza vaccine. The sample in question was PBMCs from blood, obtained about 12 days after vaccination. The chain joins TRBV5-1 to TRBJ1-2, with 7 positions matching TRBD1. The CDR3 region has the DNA TGCGCCAGCAGCTTCCTCACCGGGACAGAACTTTATGGCTACACCTTC. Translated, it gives CASSFLTGTELYGYTF. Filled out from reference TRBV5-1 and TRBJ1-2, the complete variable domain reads KAGVTQTPRYLIKTRGQQVTLSCSPISGHRSVSWYQQTPGQGLQFLFEYFSETQRNKGNFPGRFSGRQFSNSRSEMNVSTLELGDSALYLCASSFLTGTELYGYTFGSGTRLTVV.